What follows describes a single T cell receptor beta chain. The Seattle site enrolled patients during active infection and followed them longitudinally. Trimming took 0 bases from V and 7 from J; bases not matched to a gene: 7. The CDR3 runs to 15 residues. The data were obtained in a study of blood T cell repertoires in COVID-19. About the study: Specimens from acute and convalescent COVID-19 originated in the United States, Italy and Spain. PBMCs, B-cell-depleted T cells, or T cells provided the cDNA or gDNA that made up the material.

Per the authors' pipeline: Amplified reference gene primers provided the basis for estimating nucleated cell counts. Assay used: immunoSEQ multiplex PCR; TCRdb lists only in-frame clones, some missing. V and J calls and clone size are those listed in that table; D and trimming were worked out from the DNA. The sample yields 300,000 to 400,000 clones, about 89% seen once. The source is a woman aged 25 to 39 with COVID-19, enrolled during active disease. The chain uses TRBV23-1 and TRBJ2-7; TRBD1 matches 9 bases. TRBV23-1 is identified as an open reading frame with a role that is uncertain. The sequenced sample consisted of peripheral blood. The CDR3 coding sequence is TGCGCCAGCAGTCAATCGAAGGACAGGGGCGGGGAGCAGTACTTC. Amino acid sequence: CASSQSKDRGGEQYF.